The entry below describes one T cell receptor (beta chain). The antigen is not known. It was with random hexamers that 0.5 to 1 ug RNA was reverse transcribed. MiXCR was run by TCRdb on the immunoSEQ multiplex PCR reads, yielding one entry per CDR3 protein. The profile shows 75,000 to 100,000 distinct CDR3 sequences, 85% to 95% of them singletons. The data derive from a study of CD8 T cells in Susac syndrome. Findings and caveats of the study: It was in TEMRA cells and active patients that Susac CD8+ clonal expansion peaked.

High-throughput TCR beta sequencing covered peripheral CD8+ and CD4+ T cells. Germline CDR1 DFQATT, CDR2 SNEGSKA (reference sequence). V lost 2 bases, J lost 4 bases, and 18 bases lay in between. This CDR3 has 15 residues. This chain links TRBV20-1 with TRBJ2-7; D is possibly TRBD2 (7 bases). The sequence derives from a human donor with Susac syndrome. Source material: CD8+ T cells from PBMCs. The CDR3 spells CSARPMAGARYEQYF. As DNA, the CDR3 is TGCAGTGCTAGACCGATGGCGGGGGCGCGGTACGAGCAGTACTTC.